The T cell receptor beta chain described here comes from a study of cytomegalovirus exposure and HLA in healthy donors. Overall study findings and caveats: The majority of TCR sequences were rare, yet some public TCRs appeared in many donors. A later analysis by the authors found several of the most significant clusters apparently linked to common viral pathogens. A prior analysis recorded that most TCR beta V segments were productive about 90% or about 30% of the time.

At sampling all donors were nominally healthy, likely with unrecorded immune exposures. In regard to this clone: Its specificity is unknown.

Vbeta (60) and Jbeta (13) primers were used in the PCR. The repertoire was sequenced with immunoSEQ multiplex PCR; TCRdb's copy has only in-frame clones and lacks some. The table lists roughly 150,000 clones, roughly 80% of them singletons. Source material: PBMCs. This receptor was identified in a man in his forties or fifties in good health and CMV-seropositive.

CDR3 in amino acids: CASSVSLGQDGYTF. CDR3 bases: TGTGCCAGCAGTGTCAGCCTTGGACAGGATGGCTACACCTTC. The chain couples TRBV6-1 to TRBJ1-2, with TRBD1 matching 7 bases. The CDR3 has 14 residues. Per the germline V gene, CDR1 is MNHNS and CDR2 is SASEGT. With V trimmed by 4 bases and J by 6 bases, 8 bases remained unmatched.